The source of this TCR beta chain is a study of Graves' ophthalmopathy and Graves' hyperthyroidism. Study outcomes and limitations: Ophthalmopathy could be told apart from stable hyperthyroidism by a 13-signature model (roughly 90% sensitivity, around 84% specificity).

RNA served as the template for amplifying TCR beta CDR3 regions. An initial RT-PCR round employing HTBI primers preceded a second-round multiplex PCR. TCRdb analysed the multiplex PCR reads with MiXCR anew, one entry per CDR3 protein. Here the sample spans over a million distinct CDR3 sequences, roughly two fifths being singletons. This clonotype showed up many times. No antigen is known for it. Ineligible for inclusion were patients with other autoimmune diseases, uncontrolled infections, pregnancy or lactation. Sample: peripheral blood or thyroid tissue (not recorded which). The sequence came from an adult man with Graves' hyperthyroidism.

CDR3 DNA sequence: TGTGCCAGCGGACGGCTAGGGTTGGGCCCCAGGAACACTGAAGCTTTCTTT. The encoded protein is CASGRLGLGPRNTEAFF. This chain connects TRBV9 to TRBJ1-1, with D unresolved. The CDR3 runs to 17 residues. The germline V gene has CDR1 SGDLS and CDR2 YYNGEE. Trimming left V 7 bases short and J 1 base short, with 23 bases between.